Listed below are T cell receptor beta chains from one sample, sequenced in a study of blood T cell repertoires in COVID-19. Profiling relied on immunoSEQ multiplex PCR, and the TCRdb table lists in-frame clones only, not all of them. The sample has 150,000 or so clones; approximately 88% are singletons. The specimen sequenced was PBMCs or T cells enriched from blood (not recorded which). These receptors were obtained from a woman aged 45-60 years who had recovered from COVID-19. Both conserved end residues are trimmed from each CDR3. A D gene is named only where the DNA matches it firmly. A row's size may be missing; if present it is once, few, many or a size class.

CDR3aa,abundance,d_gene,v_gene
ASSLDAGASTDTQY,.,.,TRBV5-1
ASSSQGAAGNTIY,.,TRBD1,TRBV19
AIGLIAGYGYT,.,.,TRBV6-5
ASSQDSGGSYEQY,.,TRBD2,TRBV4-2
ASSLGHTAEKLF,.,.,TRBV5-1
ASSVLDREDEQY,once,TRBD1,TRBV9
ASSFATGYGYT,.,.,TRBV7-9
ASSQRGRFSEQY,few,TRBD1,TRBV6-5
ASSRGGVLVKKF,.,.,TRBV19
ASSPQGNTEAF,.,.,TRBV6-4
ASSSSSGTGNYGYT,.,TRBD1,TRBV7-2
ASRLDSPNTEAF,.,.,TRBV27
AWSKGGSGYT,few,.,TRBV30
ASSSLANYGYT,.,.,TRBV12-3/TRBV12-4
ASSLAARAEAF,.,.,TRBV5-4
ASSYSRGPRGDTQY,.,TRBD1,TRBV6-2/TRBV6-3
ASSSDWNNSPLH,.,.,TRBV11-2
ASSLQVGAGLRPTEAF,.,.,TRBV7-6
ASTLTSGGYNEQF,.,TRBD2,TRBV19
ASSPTTGANQPQH,few,TRBD1,TRBV3-1/TRBV3-2
ASSQDPDRDGV,.,TRBD1,TRBV4-2
ASSPRGDTEAF,once,.,TRBV18
ASTGTGYSNYGYT,.,TRBD1,TRBV5-1
ASSSNSGQSNYGYT,.,TRBD1,TRBV7-2
ATPEKNTEAF,.,.,TRBV19
ASSLERSLGELF,.,.,TRBV11-2
ASSRRGIGANVLT,.,.,TRBV11-3
ASSRPSVSQETQY,.,.,TRBV18
ASSLVRISADTQY,.,.,TRBV5-1
ASSAEPDREGIYGYT,.,TRBD1,TRBV25-1
ASSLRTGGNEKLF,.,.,TRBV7-9
ASRAGARGSPLH,.,.,TRBV25-1
ASSQGGAIPTDTQY,.,.,TRBV14
ASSFARGNTEAF,once,.,TRBV5-5
ASSPEAGLAGRTDTQY,.,TRBD2,TRBV7-9
ASGPGTFEQF,.,.,TRBV12-5
ASSSRGVGTGANVLT,.,.,TRBV7-6
ASSLLFAGLNEQY,.,.,TRBV5-5
ATRRDGELF,.,.,TRBV19
ASSQTGDRGNEQF,.,TRBD1,TRBV4-1
ASSLNSVTYEQY,once,.,TRBV7-2
AAGRQGLNEQY,.,TRBD1,TRBV19
SVARELMNTEAF,.,.,TRBV29-1
ASSRDRLMGGYT,few,.,TRBV6-5
ASSRVASGEQY,.,.,TRBV18
ASSLGDNTIY,.,.,TRBV11-3
ASSSTFALAEQF,once,.,TRBV6-2/TRBV6-3
ASSLATSGPDTQY,once,TRBD2,TRBV5-4
ASSPRRELRSPLH,.,.,TRBV19
ASSQDLAGARDTQY,.,TRBD2,TRBV3-1/TRBV3-2
ASSTYLVDTQY,.,.,TRBV18
ASTLDRGDGYT,.,TRBD1,TRBV6-1